The clone carrying this T cell receptor beta chain showed up just once. This sample stems from a study of Tregs in tolerant kidney transplant recipients. Trimming cost V 7 bases and J 2 bases; bases outside gene matches: 13. CDR3 length: 16 amino acids. Germline V lookup: CDR1 SGHNT, CDR2 YYREEE (reference sequence). The table came from immunoSEQ multiplex PCR; TCRdb's copy has only in-frame clones and leaves some out. Altogether about 240,000 clones are present, around 81% being singletons, with the ten largest covering less than 0.75%. The sequenced sample was CD4+ T cells from blood. The clonotype originates from a human donor in good health. The chain recombines TRBV5-4 with TRBJ2-7; TRBD2 aligns across 9 bases. The chain's CDR3 is CASRDPSGGNTYEQYF. For the CDR3, the DNA is TGTGCCAGCCGTGACCCGAGCGGGGGGAACACCTACGAGCAGTACTTC.